This T cell receptor beta chain was sequenced during a study of T-cell memory formation after mild COVID-19 (dated by TCRdb to the early 2020s). With regard to the full study: TCR sequence clusters from the two donors were found to be largely donor specific. Longitudinal TCRalpha and TCRbeta repertoire sequencing tracked T-cell clones expanding and contracting after mild COVID-19 in two donors. Two young, previously healthy adult volunteers made up the cohort, one male and one female.

Sequenced using an Illumina NovaSeq 6000. cDNA libraries for TCRalpha and TCRbeta were prepared by 5'RACE using constant-segment primers, with sample barcodes and unique molecular identifiers added. RNA was extracted from every sample with Trizol reagent. Amplification of the libraries took two PCR steps, and the second step added a second sample barcode plus Illumina TruSeq adapters. Sequencing of libraries was performed on an Illumina NovaSeq with 2 x 150 bp paired-end reads. As for the original processing: With migec v1.2.7, reads were demultiplexed and then collapsed into UMI-guided consensus sequences. Using mixcr v2.1.11, UMI consensuses were aligned to TRA and TRB V and J templates and then assembled into clonotypes. Clonotypes were classified as expanded or contracted when called significant by both edgeR and NoisET, with noise models trained on biological replicates. For edgeR calls, a false discovery rate-adjusted p below 0.01 and a log2 fold-change threshold of 1 were applied. As an exploratory analysis of dynamics, max-normalized trajectories of the 1000 most abundant clonotypes were examined with PCA combined with hierarchical clustering. Each responding clone was given a CD4 or CD8 phenotype based on the CD4+ and CD8+ repertoires, which had been sequenced separately. TCRdb itself trimmed the public reads at Q25 with fastp, ran MiXCR and retained productive beta chains. When rows share a CDR3 protein, they turn into one entry using the most common DNA and genes. The V and J calls and clone size are TCRdb's, not the authors'. This sample is represented by 470,000 or so distinct CDR3 sequences; about 20% of them were singletons. The ten top clones hold around 8% of the sample.

General conclusions and limits of the study: Contracting CD4+ clones turned up mainly in the CM and EM memory subsets, whereas EMRA was where CD8+ clones were enriched. Balanced CD4/CD8 phenotypes were observed for clones contracting from day 15 to 85, whereas a bias towards CD4+ was observed for a second wave of clones expanding from day 15 to 37. Some responding clones were found in pre-infection memory, which suggests that pre-existing cross-reactive memory T cells took part in the SARS-CoV-2 response. Only a couple of mild cases were covered by the study, and larger cohorts that include severe cases with pre-infection samples were considered necessary. The second-wave clones that peaked on day 37 were not confirmed to be SARS-CoV-2 specific.

A word on this clonotype: No cognate antigen has been identified for it. No base-level quality is on record; no much larger clone is a single base apart.

From the cysteine up to the phenylalanine, the CDR3 has a length of 14 residues. Only the CDR3 portion is preserved as DNA: 42 bases, with reading frame beginning at the first base. V trim: 6 bases; J trim: 1 base; unmatched bases: 3. Ficoll-Paque density gradient centrifugation was the method used to isolate PBMCs. This TCR derives from an adult woman who had mild COVID-19 (a few samples of this study predate the infection). The sample titles of this study are shuffled in the database, so cell type and time point are left out; the donor was told from shared clones. Input material: PBMCs or a T cell subset sorted from them (not recorded which). The V and J genes are TRBV12-3 or TRBV12-4 and TRBJ2-4, with 7 bases matching TRBD1. The nucleotides are TGTGCCAGCAGACAGACAGGGGCCAAAAACATTCAGTACTTC. Translated, it gives CASRQTGAKNIQYF.